These 18 T cell receptor beta chains share one sample of origin, sequenced in a study of shared clonotypes between healthy human individuals. Here immunoSEQ multiplex PCR was the method, and the copy in TCRdb shows in-frame clones only, minus some. The sample has more than 2 million clones; roughly 94% are singletons. The sequenced material came from naive CD4+ T cells sorted from blood. Subset described: CD45RA+ positively selected. The receptor source for this set is a young man in good health.

J is TRBJ1-2 and V is TRBV25-1; 9 bases align to TRBD1. The CDR3 runs to 16 residues. V dropped 6 bases and J dropped 7; count of bases not matched to a gene: 15. The germline V gene encodes CDR1 MGHDK and CDR2 SYGVNS. CDR3 loop: CASSGRMTGGYGGYTF. The CDR3 region has the DNA TGTGCCAGCAGCGGACGGATGACAGGGGGTTATGGTGGCTACACCTTC.

J is TRBJ2-1 and V is TRBV27, with 7 bases that match TRBD1. The CDR3 extends over 14 amino acids. J was trimmed by 4 bases and V by 6 bases; bases with no gene match: 6. Germline V gene lookup returns CDR1 MNHEY and CDR2 SMNVEV (reference sequence). CDR3: CASRTGTAYNEQFF. CDR3 sequence (DNA): TGTGCCAGCAGGACCGGGACAGCTTACAATGAGCAGTTCTTC.

The chain combines TRBV5-8 with TRBJ2-2; 9 bases fit TRBD1. The germline gives CDR1 SGHTS, CDR2 YDEGEE. The V segment lost 6 bases and the J segment 3 bases; nucleotides outside the gene matches: 6. This CDR3 has 15 residues. The CDR3 region is CASIPGTGHTGELFF. CDR3 coding DNA: TGTGCCAGCATCCCGGGGACAGGGCACACCGGGGAGCTGTTTTTT.

As for this clone: The sample has other DNA sequences that encode this CDR3 too. CDR3 loop: CASSPAGGAYEQYF. The CDR3 bases are TGTGCCAGCTCACCGGCGGGGGGTGCCTACGAGCAGTACTTC. The V and J genes are TRBV18 and TRBJ2-7, with 8 bases lining up with TRBD2. With V trimmed by 3 bases and J by 2 bases, 3 bases remained unmatched. Germline values: CDR1 KGHSH, CDR2 LQKENI. This CDR3 comprises 14 residues.

The chain combines TRBV19 with TRBJ1-5; 7 bases fit TRBD1. Germline CDR1 and CDR2: LNHDA and SQIVND (reference sequence). The CDR3 has 16 residues. J was trimmed by 5 bases and V by 2 bases; bases with no gene match: 9. The CDR3 region is CASSITGESRYQPQHF. In nucleotides, the CDR3 is TGTGCCAGTAGTATAACAGGGGAATCGAGATATCAGCCCCAGCATTTT.

This chain uses TRBV6-1 with TRBJ2-7; no firm D call. CDR3 length: 15 residues. Trimming pared 2 bases from V and 1 base from J, leaving 12 bases between. Germline CDR1 and CDR2: MNHNS and SASEGT. The CDR3 reads CASSEYLGKSYEQYF. Here the CDR3 DNA reads TGTGCCAGCAGTGAATATCTCGGCAAATCCTACGAGCAGTACTTC.

The chain recombines TRBV6-5 with TRBJ2-1; 13 positions agree with TRBD2. V shed 5 bases and J 10 bases; nucleotides not matched to a gene: 8. This CDR3 region has 15 residues. Germline values: CDR1 MNHEY, CDR2 SVGAGI. The CDR3 DNA reads as TGTGCCAGCAGTCGGCGACTAGCGGGGGGCCCAGAGCAGTTCTTC. Translation gives CASSRRLAGGPEQFF.

V gene TRBV30 combines with J gene TRBJ1-2; a weak D match, TRBD1 (5 bases). Germline CDR1 and CDR2: GTSNPN and SVGIG (reference sequence). This CDR3 comprises 12 residues. The V end was cut by 7 bases, the J end by 9 bases, with 18 bases between. The CDR3, as DNA: TGTGCCTCCACGCTCCCAGGGAACAGCTACACCTTC. It yields the protein CASTLPGNSYTF.

The J gene is TRBJ2-6, the V gene TRBV10-3; 7 bases line up with TRBD1. Germline V gene lookup returns CDR1 ENHRY and CDR2 SYGVKD. This CDR3 comprises 17 residues. After removal of 10 bases from V and 0 bases from J, the junction contained 12 bases not matched to a gene. CDR3 DNA sequence: TGTGCCAGTTCAACAGGGGTGATACTCTCTGGGGCCAACGTCCTGACTTTC. Amino acid sequence: CASSTGVILSGANVLTF.

This chain uses TRBV7-9 with TRBJ1-1; no firm D call. V dropped 4 bases and J dropped 4 bases, with 16 bases sitting between them. From germline, CDR1 is SEHNR and CDR2 FQNEAQ (reference sequence). The CDR3 has 15 amino acids. The CDR3 is CASSYPSDRVTEAFF. In nucleotides, the CDR3 is TGTGCCAGCAGCTATCCCTCCGATAGAGTCACTGAAGCTTTCTTT.

CDR3 coding DNA: TGTGCCAGCAGCTCTCCGCCGTTCTACGAGCAGTACTTC. It yields the protein CASSSPPFYEQYF. The gene calls are TRBV11-3 and TRBJ2-7; D is unclear. Germline CDR1 and CDR2: SGHNT and YENEEA. V gave up 4 bases and J gave up 3 bases, with 10 bases separating them. The CDR3 is made up of 13 amino acids.

This chain links TRBV5-6 with TRBJ2-1, with D possibly matching TRBD2 (6 bases). V lost 0 bases, J lost 5 bases, and 15 bases lay in between. This CDR3 has 16 amino acids. Germline lookup yields CDR1 SGHDT and CDR2 YYEEEE. As DNA, the CDR3 is TGTGCCAGCAGCTTGGGGAGGGGTCAGGTACACAATGAGCAGTTCTTC. Translation gives CASSLGRGQVHNEQFF.

The chain carries TRBV5-1 and TRBJ1-1, with D possibly matching TRBD1 (6 bases). The CDR3 runs 12 residues. Looked up from germline, CDR1 is SGHRS and CDR2 is YFSETQ. Trimming removed 4 bases from V and 10 bases from J, with 14 bases in between. This CDR3 reads CASSEQGIGAFF. The CDR3 DNA sequence: TGCGCCAGCAGCGAACAGGGCATTGGAGCTTTCTTT.

V usage is TRBV5-1 and J usage is TRBJ2-1; the match to TRBD2 covers 11 bases. The CDR3 has 18 residues. From germline, CDR1 is SGHRS and CDR2 YFSETQ. Trimming cost V 3 bases and J 5 bases; bases outside gene matches: 13. The CDR3 bases are TGCGCCAGCAGCTCTAGGACAGCTCCGGGACTAGCGGACAATGAGCAGTTCTTC. It is translated as CASSSRTAPGLADNEQFF.

Here the CDR3 DNA reads TGTGCCAGCAGCTTAGGTCTGGGGACCAGGGGGCGAAGTAATGAAAAACTGTTTTTT. Its translation is CASSLGLGTRGRSNEKLFF. The rearrangement joins TRBV11-2 to TRBJ1-4; 8 nucleotides agree with TRBD1. The CDR3 sequence is 19 residues long. J was trimmed by 4 bases and V by 1 base; bases with no gene match: 14. Germline CDR1 reads SGHAT; CDR2 reads FQNNGV.

J is TRBJ1-1 and V is TRBV6-4; 9 bases line up with TRBD1. The CDR3 spans 13 residues. The germline V gene has CDR1 MRHNA and CDR2 SNTAGT. Trimming cost V 5 bases and J 6 bases; bases outside gene matches: 4. The CDR3 DNA reads as TGTGCCAGCAGTTCACAGGGGGCGGCTGAAGCTTTCTTT. Translated: CASSSQGAAEAFF.

The CDR3 DNA is TGTGCCATCCAATCTGAATTGGAGGGGTCTTACTATGGCTACACCTTC. Protein product: CAIQSELEGSYYGYTF. The V gene is TRBV10-3, the J gene TRBJ1-2; maybe TRBD1 (5 bases). The CDR3 totals 16 residues. The germline gives CDR1 ENHRY, CDR2 SYGVKD. The V and J ends lost 8 bases and 3 bases respectively, with 22 bases between them.

This clone was observed once. In DNA form, the CDR3 reads TGTGCCAGCAGCCCCGGACAGGGGGAGACCTACGAGCAGTACTTC. Residues: CASSPGQGETYEQYF. The chain is built from TRBV7-3 and TRBJ2-7; 10 bases are a match to TRBD1. The CDR3 is 15 amino acids. Germline V CDR1 and CDR2: SGHTA, FQGTGA. The junction had 6 bases not matched to a gene; V was cut back by 5 bases and J by 2 bases. Full variable domain (remainder filled in from reference TRBV7-3 and TRBJ2-7): GAGVSQTPSNKVTEKGKYVELRCDPISGHTALYWYRQSLGQGPEFLIYFQGTGAADDSGLPNDRFFAVRPEGSVSTLKIQRTERGDSAVYLCASSPGQGETYEQYFGPGTRLTVT.